The rows below give T cell receptor beta chains drawn from one sample of a study of Ad26.COV2.S vaccination and SARS-CoV-2 variants. Repertoires were generated with immunoSEQ multiplex PCR, while TCRdb's copy carries only in-frame clones and drops some. The sample lists 350,000 to 450,000 clones; 92% were seen once. The sample here was peripheral blood, taken after recovery from COVID-19. These receptors were obtained from a human donor who had recovered from COVID-19. Each CDR3 is given with its conserved first and last residue. Each record gives: clone size, J gene, V gene, D gene, CDR3 protein, CDR3 DNA. A D gene is named only where the DNA matches it firmly. Size values are once, few and many counts, or a class for expanded clones, and some rows have none.

clone size: -; J gene: TRBJ2-5; V gene: TRBV10-1; D gene: -; CDR3 protein: CASSESFPGLETQYF; CDR3 DNA: TGCGCCAGCAGTGAGTCGTTCCCGGGGTTGGAGACCCAGTACTTC
clone size: -; J gene: TRBJ2-1; V gene: TRBV4-1; D gene: -; CDR3 protein: CASSQGFFYNEQFF; CDR3 DNA: TGCGCCAGCAGCCAGGGTTTTTTCTACAATGAGCAGTTCTTC
clone size: -; J gene: TRBJ2-5; V gene: TRBV15; D gene: -; CDR3 protein: CATSRDPRGQETQYF; CDR3 DNA: TGTGCCACCAGCAGGGACCCTCGGGGTCAAGAGACCCAGTACTTC
clone size: -; J gene: TRBJ1-1; V gene: TRBV3-1/TRBV3-2; D gene: TRBD1; CDR3 protein: CASSQGTENTEAFF; CDR3 DNA: TGTGCCAGCAGCCAGGGGACAGAAAACACTGAAGCTTTCTTT
clone size: -; J gene: TRBJ1-4; V gene: TRBV2; D gene: TRBD1; CDR3 protein: CASRKQGAFEKLFF; CDR3 DNA: TGTGCCAGCAGGAAACAGGGGGCCTTCGAAAAACTGTTTTTT
clone size: -; J gene: TRBJ2-7; V gene: TRBV27; D gene: -; CDR3 protein: CASSPSRSSYEQYF; CDR3 DNA: TGTGCCAGCAGCCCCTCGCGGAGCTCCTACGAGCAGTACTTC
clone size: -; J gene: TRBJ1-2; V gene: TRBV2; D gene: TRBD1; CDR3 protein: CASTATGVYGYTF; CDR3 DNA: TGTGCCAGCACGGCCACAGGGGTCTATGGCTACACCTTC
clone size: -; J gene: TRBJ2-3; V gene: TRBV3-1/TRBV3-2; D gene: TRBD1; CDR3 protein: CASSVAGGADTQYF; CDR3 DNA: TGTGCGAGCTCCGTGGCAGGGGGCGCGGATACGCAGTATTTT
clone size: few; J gene: TRBJ1-5; V gene: TRBV4-1; D gene: TRBD1; CDR3 protein: CASSQDGQGNQPQHF; CDR3 DNA: TGCGCCAGCAGCCAGGACGGACAGGGCAATCAGCCCCAGCATTTT
clone size: -; J gene: TRBJ2-7; V gene: TRBV27; D gene: -; CDR3 protein: CASSFQGGPYEQYF; CDR3 DNA: TGTGCCAGCAGTTTCCAGGGGGGCCCCTACGAGCAGTACTTC
clone size: -; J gene: TRBJ2-3; V gene: TRBV5-6; D gene: -; CDR3 protein: CASGGYNTDTQYF; CDR3 DNA: TGTGCCAGCGGGGGGTATAACACAGATACGCAGTATTTT
clone size: -; J gene: TRBJ1-1; V gene: TRBV12-3/TRBV12-4; D gene: -; CDR3 protein: CASSPGHAEAFF; CDR3 DNA: TGTGCCAGCAGTCCCGGACATGCAGAAGCTTTCTTT
clone size: -; J gene: TRBJ2-1; V gene: TRBV29-1; D gene: -; CDR3 protein: CSVDRYNEQFF; CDR3 DNA: TGCAGCGTTGACCGCTACAATGAGCAGTTCTTC
clone size: -; J gene: TRBJ2-1; V gene: TRBV7-6; D gene: -; CDR3 protein: CASSLGGLTARGYNEQFF; CDR3 DNA: TGTGCCAGCAGCTTAGGGGGTTTAACTGCAAGGGGGTACAATGAGCAGTTCTTC
clone size: -; J gene: TRBJ2-1; V gene: TRBV25-1; D gene: -; CDR3 protein: CASSELSAPHQFF; CDR3 DNA: TGTGCCAGCAGTGAATTGAGCGCCCCCCACCAGTTCTTC
clone size: -; J gene: TRBJ2-3; V gene: TRBV7-2; D gene: -; CDR3 protein: CASSLGGTDTQYF; CDR3 DNA: TGTGCCAGCAGCTTAGGGGGCACAGATACGCAGTATTTT
clone size: -; J gene: TRBJ1-5; V gene: TRBV10-3; D gene: -; CDR3 protein: CAISMGSGQPQHF; CDR3 DNA: TGTGCCATCAGTATGGGGAGCGGTCAGCCCCAGCATTTT
clone size: -; J gene: TRBJ2-5; V gene: TRBV5-1; D gene: TRBD1; CDR3 protein: CASSLGTGVSGLETQYF; CDR3 DNA: TGCGCCAGCAGCTTGGGGACAGGGGTCTCGGGGTTGGAGACCCAGTACTTC
clone size: -; J gene: TRBJ2-7; V gene: TRBV13; D gene: -; CDR3 protein: CASSLTRNYEQYF; CDR3 DNA: TGTGCCAGCAGCTTGACCAGGAACTACGAGCAGTACTTC
clone size: once; J gene: TRBJ2-7; V gene: TRBV5-4; D gene: -; CDR3 protein: CASSFTGKPYEQYF; CDR3 DNA: TGTGCCAGCAGCTTTACAGGGAAGCCCTACGAGCAGTACTTC
clone size: -; J gene: TRBJ2-3; V gene: TRBV4-2; D gene: TRBD2; CDR3 protein: CASSREAGDGSDTQYF; CDR3 DNA: TGTGCCAGCAGCCGAGAAGCGGGGGATGGTTCAGATACGCAGTATTTT
clone size: -; J gene: TRBJ1-2; V gene: TRBV10-3; D gene: TRBD1; CDR3 protein: CAILDRGSLNYGYTF; CDR3 DNA: TGTGCCATCTTAGACAGGGGATCCCTTAACTATGGCTACACCTTC
clone size: -; J gene: TRBJ2-5; V gene: TRBV4-3; D gene: -; CDR3 protein: CASSQEGTSQETQYF; CDR3 DNA: TGCGCCAGCAGCCAAGAGGGGACCAGTCAAGAGACCCAGTACTTC